Presented here are 22 T cell receptor beta chains from one specimen sequenced in a study of PD-1 blockade in classical Hodgkin lymphoma. Clones were sequenced by immunoSEQ multiplex PCR, and TCRdb holds only the in-frame ones, with some missing. The sample lists around 30,000 clones, roughly 90% seen once, with over 0.2% in the top ten. Time point of the sample: newly diagnosed, previously untreated cHL patient sample. Negative selection with magnetic separation was used to purify CD4+ T cells from thawed PBMCs. Input material: CD4+ T cells from blood. Source of these receptors: a human donor with classical Hodgkin lymphoma.

This rearrangement joins TRBV18 to TRBJ2-7; 7 bases are a match to TRBD2. The CDR3 spans 14 residues. In germline, CDR1 is KGHSH, CDR2 LQKENI. The V and J ends lost 4 bases and 4 bases, in that order; junction bases with no gene match: 7. CDR3 DNA sequence: TGTGCCAGCTCACTCGGGACTATCTTATACGAGCAGTACTTC. Translated, it gives CASSLGTILYEQYF. Variable domain in full (rest from reference TRBV18 and TRBJ2-7): NAGVMQNPRHLVRRRGQEARLRCSPMKGHSHVYWYRQLPEEGLKFMVYLQKENIIDESGMPKERFSAEFPKEGPSILRIQQVVRGDSAAYFCASSLGTILYEQYFGPGTRLTVT.

The chain couples TRBV7-2 to TRBJ1-1; D is ambiguous. V lost 5 bases and J lost 1, with 20 bases in between. This CDR3 has 17 amino acids. Germline V gene lookup returns CDR1 SGHTA and CDR2 FQGNSA. The DNA of the CDR3 is TGTGCCAGCAGCATGCCACCTTCTAACACCGGGAACACTGAAGCTTTCTTT. This encodes CASSMPPSNTGNTEAFF.

The chain employs TRBV5-5 and TRBJ1-2, with D hard to call. The CDR3 length is 11 residues. Trimming removed 4 bases at V and 8 bases at J, with 9 bases between. CDR1 is SGHKS and CDR2 is YYEKEE in the germline V gene (reference sequence). The CDR3 bases are TGTGCCAGCAGCCCCGGGGAAGGCTACACCTTC. Its protein is CASSPGEGYTF.

This clone was found once. V and J are TRBV4-1 and TRBJ2-4; D unclear. CDR1 and CDR2 from the germline V gene are MGHRA and YSYEKL. The CDR3 covers 15 residues. V shed 1 base and J shed 7 bases, with 14 bases lying between them. For the CDR3, the DNA is TGCGCCAGCAGCCAAGCACAGAACCCAAAGAACATTCAGTACTTC. This sequence encodes CASSQAQNPKNIQYF.

This clone has just one count. The gene calls are TRBV30 and TRBJ2-1, with 11 bases identical to TRBD2. This CDR3 spans 13 amino acids. The trim removed 7 bases at V and 9 bases at J, leaving 8 bases unmatched. In germline, CDR1 is GTSNPN, CDR2 SVGIG (reference sequence). CDR3 amino acids: CALLSGRAFEQFF. The CDR3 nucleotides are TGTGCCTTACTTAGCGGGAGGGCGTTTGAGCAGTTCTTC.

This chain joins TRBV2 and TRBJ2-7, with D unresolved. The CDR3 has 13 residues. The V end was cut by 3 bases, the J end by 3 bases, with 9 bases between. The germline V gene encodes CDR1 SNHLY and CDR2 FYNNEI. The CDR3, as DNA: TGTGCCAGCAGTGAGGTATTGGGCTACGAGCAGTACTTC. Its translation is CASSEVLGYEQYF.

The CDR3 DNA follows: TGTGCCAGCAGCCACACGGCAGGGAAGGTTTACGAGCAGTACTTC. It specifies CASSHTAGKVYEQYF. V gene TRBV7-9 combines with J gene TRBJ2-7; weak D call: TRBD1 (5 bases). V was trimmed by 5 bases and J by 4 bases, leaving 18 bases between them. The CDR3 is 15 amino acids. Germline-derived CDR1 and CDR2 are SEHNR and FQNEAQ (reference sequence).

The V and J genes are TRBV6-5 and TRBJ1-1; TRBD1 agrees at 7 bases. CDR3 length: 14 amino acids. Germline loops: CDR1 MNHEY, CDR2 SVGAGI. J lost 0 bases, V lost 6 bases, and 4 bases had no gene match. CDR3 in DNA: TGTGCCAGCAGGACCGGGACAGTGAACACTGAAGCTTTCTTT. This codes for CASRTGTVNTEAFF.

V and J are TRBV28 and TRBJ2-7; TRBD1 matches at 7 bases. The CDR3 is 14 residues long. Trimming cost V 7 bases and J 1 base; bases outside gene matches: 7. Germline loops: CDR1 MDHEN, CDR2 SYDVKM. The CDR3 nucleotides read TGTGCCAGCAATCCGGGACAGTCATCCTACGAGCAGTACTTC. As protein: CASNPGQSSYEQYF.

V and J are TRBV4-1 and TRBJ2-3; 9 nucleotides line up with TRBD2. There are 15 residues in the CDR3. Germline V lookup: CDR1 MGHRA, CDR2 YSYEKL. V lost 4 bases, J lost 2 bases, and 4 bases stayed unmatched. The CDR3 sequence is CASSRGLAYTDTQYF. CDR3 sequence (DNA): TGCGCCAGCAGCCGCGGACTAGCGTACACAGATACGCAGTATTTT.

The chain carries TRBV9 and TRBJ2-7; D gene uncertain. V dropped 3 bases and J dropped 3 bases, with 13 bases sitting between them. The CDR3 has 14 amino acids. CDR1 and CDR2 (germline): SGDLS, YYNGEE. DNA of the CDR3: TGTGCCAGCAGCGCCCGGCCTCCCTTCTACGAGCAGTACTTC. It encodes CASSARPPFYEQYF.

The chain combines TRBV7-9 with TRBJ2-7, with TRBD1 matching over 7 bases. This CDR3 comprises 13 residues. V shed 5 bases, J shed 3 bases, and the junction held 4 bases outside the gene matches. From germline, CDR1 is SEHNR and CDR2 FQNEAQ (reference sequence). The CDR3 is CASSTRDSYEQYF. DNA of the CDR3: TGTGCCAGCAGCACGAGGGACAGCTACGAGCAGTACTTC.

This chain joins TRBV10-3 and TRBJ2-7; TRBD2 is a possible D gene (6 bases). V lost 7 bases to trimming and J lost 2 bases, with 15 bases between them. This CDR3 comprises 14 residues. Germline V CDR1 and CDR2: ENHRY, SYGVKD. CDR3: CAITMGLGAYEQYF. The DNA for the CDR3 is TGTGCCATCACTATGGGACTTGGAGCCTACGAGCAGTACTTC.

The V and J genes are TRBV5-1 and TRBJ2-5; no reliable D call. Trimming took 0 bases from V and 5 from J, leaving 5 bases between them. Germline CDR1 reads SGHRS; CDR2 reads YFSETQ. The CDR3 contains 12 residues. Written as DNA, the CDR3 is TGCGCCAGCAGCTTGGCAGGCGAGACCCAGTACTTC. Its translation is CASSLAGETQYF.

This CDR3 is CASSLVGAGTNEKLFF. DNA of the CDR3: TGTGCCAGCAGCTTAGTAGGGGCAGGGACTAATGAAAAACTGTTTTTT. This sequence joins TRBV7-8 and TRBJ1-4; D possibly corresponds to TRBD1 (5 bases). Trimming shortened V by 1 base and J by 2 bases, and 11 bases separated the two germline ends. CDR3 length: 16 amino acids. CDR1 SGHVS and CDR2 FQNEAQ come from the germline V gene.

The chain is built from TRBV2 and TRBJ1-4; D is uncertain. The CDR3 is 14 residues long. Germline values: CDR1 SNHLY, CDR2 FYNNEI. Trimming cost V 6 bases and J 0 bases, with 8 bases left between them. The chain's CDR3 is CASRRVATNEKLFF. DNA for the CDR3: TGTGCCAGCAGAAGAGTGGCAACTAATGAAAAACTGTTTTTT.

The rearrangement links TRBV7-2 to TRBJ2-7, with D uncertain. Trimming cost V 2 bases and J 1 base, with 12 bases left between them. Germline CDR1 reads SGHTA; CDR2 reads FQGNSA. This CDR3 is built from 15 residues. CDR3 protein: CASSLWAGTSYEQYF. The CDR3 nucleotides read TGTGCCAGCAGCTTATGGGCAGGCACTTCCTACGAGCAGTACTTC.

The CDR3 DNA is TGCGCCAGCAGCCAGTATGGCCCCGGTGGGCGGGAGACCCAGTACTTC. Its protein product is CASSQYGPGGRETQYF. The chain couples TRBV4-3 to TRBJ2-5; D uncertain. Germline assignment: CDR1 LGHNA and CDR2 YSLEER. The CDR3 is 16 amino acids. V was pared by 3 bases and J by 5 bases, with 19 bases between.

This chain joins TRBV18 and TRBJ2-1, with TRBD2 as a possible D gene (6 bases). The CDR3 consists of 17 residues. CDR1 and CDR2 (germline): KGHSH, LQKENI. V lost 2 bases to trimming and J lost 2 bases, with 16 bases between them. CDR3 bases: TGTGCCAGCTCACCATCCGAGGCGGGGCGCACCTACAATGAGCAGTTCTTC. Protein sequence: CASSPSEAGRTYNEQFF.

The rearrangement links TRBV5-4 to TRBJ2-5; the D gene is possibly TRBD2 (5 bases). From germline, CDR1 is SGHNT and CDR2 YYREEE (reference sequence). The CDR3 loop spans 15 amino acids. Trimming took off 0 bases at V and 3 bases at J, with 12 bases between the two ends. In nucleotides, the CDR3 is TGTGCCAGCAGCTTGGTGAGGGAGAGAAAAGAGACCCAGTACTTC. This encodes CASSLVRERKETQYF. The full variable domain, with the rest looked up from reference TRBV5-4 and TRBJ2-5, is ETGVTQSPTHLIKTRGQQVTLRCSSQSGHNTVSWYQQALGQGPQFIFQYYREEENGRGNFPPRFSGLQFPNYSSELNVNALELDDSALYLCASSLVRERKETQYFGPGTRLLVL.

The J gene is TRBJ2-7, the V gene TRBV7-9, with 13 bases matching TRBD2. Looked up from germline, CDR1 is SEHNR and CDR2 is FQNEAQ (reference sequence). CDR3 length: 18 amino acids. Trimming cost V 2 bases and J 7 bases; bases outside gene matches: 14. CDR3 DNA: TGTGCCAGCAGCTTAAGAAAAGGGACTAGCGGGACTCACGTGGAGCAGTACTTC. Protein sequence: CASSLRKGTSGTHVEQYF.

The rearrangement links TRBV5-1 to TRBJ2-3; 8 positions agree with TRBD2. From germline, CDR1 is SGHRS and CDR2 YFSETQ. J lost 5 bases, V lost 1 base, and 6 bases had no gene match. The length of the CDR3 is 15 residues. The CDR3 DNA sequence: TGCGCCAGCAGCTTGTCCGGGGGGGCCGGAGATACGCAGTATTTT. This encodes CASSLSGGAGDTQYF.